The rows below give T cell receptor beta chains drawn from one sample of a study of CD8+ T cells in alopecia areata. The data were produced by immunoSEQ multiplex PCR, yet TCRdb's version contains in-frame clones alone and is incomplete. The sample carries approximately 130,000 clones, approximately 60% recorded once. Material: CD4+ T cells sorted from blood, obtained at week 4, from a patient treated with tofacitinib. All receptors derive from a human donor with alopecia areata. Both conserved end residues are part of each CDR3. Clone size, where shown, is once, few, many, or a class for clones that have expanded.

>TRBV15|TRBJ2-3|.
CATSRLQGGTDTQYF
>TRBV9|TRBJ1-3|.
CASSDGNTIYF
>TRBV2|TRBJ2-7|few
CASSAPGREGSYEQYF
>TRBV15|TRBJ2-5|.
CATASRIRETQYF
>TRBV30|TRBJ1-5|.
CAWSARVSNQPQHF
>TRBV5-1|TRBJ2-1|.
CASSLAGGEQFF
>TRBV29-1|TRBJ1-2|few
CSVVGDRGNYGYTF
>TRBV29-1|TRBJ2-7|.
CSVDGGTGSYEQYF
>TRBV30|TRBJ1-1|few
CAYGTEAFF
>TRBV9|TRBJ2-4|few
CASSAGQSIAKNIQYF
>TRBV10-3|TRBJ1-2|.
CAITGQLNYGYTF
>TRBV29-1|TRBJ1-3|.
CSVVTAGNTIYF
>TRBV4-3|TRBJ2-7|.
CARVLPYEQYF
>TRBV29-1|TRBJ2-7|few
CSVGQRWGYEQYF
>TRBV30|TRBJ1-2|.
CAWSVQGRYGYTF
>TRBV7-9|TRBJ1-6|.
CASSRDRQYNSPLHF
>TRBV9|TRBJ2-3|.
CASSVEVDTQYF
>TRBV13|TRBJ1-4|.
CASSGTRWGKLFF
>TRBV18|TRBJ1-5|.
CASSPPGEPGQPQHF
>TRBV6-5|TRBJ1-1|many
CASTSYGTEAFF
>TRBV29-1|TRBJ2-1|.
CSGGQGPPREQFF
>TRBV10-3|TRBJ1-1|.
CAIRPGTGGKNTEAFF
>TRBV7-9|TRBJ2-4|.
CASSLEGNIQYF
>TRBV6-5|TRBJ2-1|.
CASSPNREQFF
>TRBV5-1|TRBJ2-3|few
CASSLVASGGSSTDTQYF
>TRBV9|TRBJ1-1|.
CASSPFGETNTEAFF
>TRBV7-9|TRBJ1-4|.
CASSPIGQGNEKLFF
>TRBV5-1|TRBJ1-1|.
CASSLAQSPGTGTEAFF
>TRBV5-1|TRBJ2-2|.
CASSTVSTGELFF
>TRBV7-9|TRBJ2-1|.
CASSLSRQPPYNEQFF
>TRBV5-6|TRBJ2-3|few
CASSSRRGLGIPDTQYF
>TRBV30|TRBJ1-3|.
CAWSRFSGTGGPGNTIYF